This T cell receptor beta chain was documented in a study of blood T cells in healthy people across ages. Next came a second PCR, run for about 7 to 12 cycles, which used a sample-barcoded 5' primer along with a J-beta primer mix. One entry per CDR3 protein results from TCRdb running MiXCR on the 5' RACE reads. The sample holds about 830,000 distinct CDR3 sequences, under 80% seen once. Donors were healthy Caucasian individuals from Russia aged about 6 to 90. Total RNA, at least 5.5 micrograms per sample, came from PBMCs. Study-wide findings and caveats: Among T cells, TCR beta diversity per million cells dropped roughly linearly as age rose. The CMV status of each donor remained undetermined, and this could have confounded shifts in expanded clonotypes.

This clonotype was seen repeatedly, ten times or more. The antigen is undetermined. Germline V gene data show CDR1 as MGHDK and CDR2 as SYGVNS. This CDR3 region has 10 residues. V was cut by 4 bases and J by 3 bases, with 1 base left in between. The sequenced sample consisted of blood. The TCR was taken from a young man in good health. The chain has TRBV25-1 and TRBJ2-7; no clear D gene. DNA for the CDR3: TGTGCCAGCAGTGGCTACGAGCAGTACTTC. This encodes CASSGYEQYF.